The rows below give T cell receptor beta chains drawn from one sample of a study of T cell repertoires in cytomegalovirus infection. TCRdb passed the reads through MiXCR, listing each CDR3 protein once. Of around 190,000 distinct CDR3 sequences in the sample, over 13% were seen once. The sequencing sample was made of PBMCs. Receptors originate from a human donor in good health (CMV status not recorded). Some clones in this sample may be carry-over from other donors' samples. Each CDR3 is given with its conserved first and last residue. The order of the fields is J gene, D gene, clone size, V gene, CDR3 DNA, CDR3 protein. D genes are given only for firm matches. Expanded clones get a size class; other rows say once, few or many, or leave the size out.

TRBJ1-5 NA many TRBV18 TGTGCCAGCTCACCACGAGGGGTCAATAGCAATCAGCCCCAGCATTTT CASSPRGVNSNQPQHF
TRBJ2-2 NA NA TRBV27 TGTGCCAGCAGTTTTGTCCTAGGGGTCCCCGGGGAGCTGTTTTTT CASSFVLGVPGELFF
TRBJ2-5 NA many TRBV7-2 TGTGCCAGCGCTCTGAGACAAAGTCAAGAGACCCAGTACTTC CASALRQSQETQYF
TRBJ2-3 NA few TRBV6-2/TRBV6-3 TGTGCCAGCAGTTTCCCGGACTTAGTGGATACGCAGTATTTT CASSFPDLVDTQYF
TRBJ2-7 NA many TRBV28 TGTGCCAGCACTACGGCCCTGCTTGAGCAGTACTTC CASTTALLEQYF
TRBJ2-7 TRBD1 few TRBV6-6 TGTGCCAGCAATGGGTGGGGACAGTCGGAGGAGCAGTACTTC CASNGWGQSEEQYF
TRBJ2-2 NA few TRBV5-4 TGTGCCAGCAGCTTGAAGAACGCAGGGTTCCCCGGGGAGCTGTTTTTT CASSLKNAGFPGELFF
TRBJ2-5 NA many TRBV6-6 TGTGCCAGCAGTTATGAATTCCAAGAGACCCAGTACTTC CASSYEFQETQYF
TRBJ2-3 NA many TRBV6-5 TGTGCGTCGGGTGTCAGCACAGATACGCAGTATTTT CASGVSTDTQYF
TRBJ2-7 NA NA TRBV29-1 TGCAGCGTTAAAGGCGAAACCTACGAGCAGTACTTC CSVKGETYEQYF
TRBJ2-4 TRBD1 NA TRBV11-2 TGTGCCAGCACCTTCATCGTCAGGGGGCACCAAAACATTCAGTACTTC CASTFIVRGHQNIQYF
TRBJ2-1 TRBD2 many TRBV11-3 TGTGCCAGCAGCCTTTCCGGGACTAGCGGGGGGGCCGATAATGAGCAGTTCTTC CASSLSGTSGGADNEQFF
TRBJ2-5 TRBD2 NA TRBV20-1 TGCAGTGCTAGAGATTTCGAGCGGGAGGGCCTCGAGACCCAGTACTTC CSARDFEREGLETQYF
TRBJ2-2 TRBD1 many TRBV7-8 TGTGCCAGCAGCCTTACGGGACAGGGCACCGGGGAGCTGTTTTTT CASSLTGQGTGELFF
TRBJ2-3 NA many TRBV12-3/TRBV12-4 TGTGCCAGCAGTATTAGAGGGGGGGACTTTCAGGGCTACACAGATACGCAGTATTTT CASSIRGGDFQGYTDTQYF
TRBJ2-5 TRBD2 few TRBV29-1 TGCAGCGTTTTACCGGGACTAGCGGGAGTGGAGGAGACCCAGTACTTC CSVLPGLAGVEETQYF
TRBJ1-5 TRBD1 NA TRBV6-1 TGTGCCAGCAGGTGGACAGGGAATCAGCCCCAGCATTTT CASRWTGNQPQHF
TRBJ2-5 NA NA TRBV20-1 TGCAGTGCTTATCCCCAAGAGACCCAGTACTTC CSAYPQETQYF
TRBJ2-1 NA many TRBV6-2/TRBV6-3 TGTGCCAGCAGTTACTTAGGGGGTAAGGTCTACAATGAGCAGTTCTTC CASSYLGGKVYNEQFF
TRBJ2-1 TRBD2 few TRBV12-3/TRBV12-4 TGTGCCAGCAGTTCCGCCGGGACTAGCGGGGGCGTCTACAATGAGCAGTTCTTC CASSSAGTSGGVYNEQFF
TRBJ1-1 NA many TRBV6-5 TGTGCCAGCAGTTACTCCGGACGCACGTACACTGAAGCTTTCTTT CASSYSGRTYTEAFF
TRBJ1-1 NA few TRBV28 TGTGCCAGCAGTTTCGGGCAGAAAGCTTTCTTT CASSFGQKAFF
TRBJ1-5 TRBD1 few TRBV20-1 TGCAGTGCTAGAGATCGGGACAGGGGGCGTCAGCCCCAGCATTTT CSARDRDRGRQPQHF
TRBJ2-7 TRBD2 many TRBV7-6 TGTGCCAGCAGCTTAGCCGGACTAGCGGCCTACGAGCAGTACTTC CASSLAGLAAYEQYF
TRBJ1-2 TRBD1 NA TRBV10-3 TGTGCCTTCTCAGTTGGGACAGGGATGCATGGCTACACCTTC CAFSVGTGMHGYTF
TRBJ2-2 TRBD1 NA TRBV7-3 TGTGCCAGCAGTAGACAGGGGCCCCCCGGGGAGCTGTTTTTT CASSRQGPPGELFF
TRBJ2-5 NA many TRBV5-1 TGCGCCAGCAGCTTGTCTATGGGGGCCGGGGAGACCCAGTACTTC CASSLSMGAGETQYF
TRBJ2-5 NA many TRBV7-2 TGTGCCAGCAGCTTAGCTTCGGGGTACCAAGAGACCCAGTACTTC CASSLASGYQETQYF
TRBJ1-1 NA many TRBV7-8 TGTGCCAGCAGCCAGATACAGGGGAACACTGAAGCTTTCTTT CASSQIQGNTEAFF
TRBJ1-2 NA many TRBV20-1 TGCAGTGCAGTGACACAGACTAGTGGCTACACCTTC CSAVTQTSGYTF
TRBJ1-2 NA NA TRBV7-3 TGTGCCAGCAGCTTATCAGGGACGCCCGGTGGCTACACCTTC CASSLSGTPGGYTF
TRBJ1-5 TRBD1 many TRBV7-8 TGTGCCAGCAGCTTAGGAACAGGGGGTTTTAATCAGCCCCAGCATTTT CASSLGTGGFNQPQHF
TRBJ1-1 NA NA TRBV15 TGTGCCACCAGCAGAGATCGTCAGGGGACTGAAGCTTTCTTT CATSRDRQGTEAFF
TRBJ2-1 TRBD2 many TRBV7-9 TGTGCCAGCAGCTTAGGGCTAGCGGGAGGACTGGCTGAGCAGTTCTTC CASSLGLAGGLAEQFF
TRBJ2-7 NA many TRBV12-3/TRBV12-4 TGTGCCAGCAGTTTTCGCAGAGGGTATGACGAGCAGTACTTC CASSFRRGYDEQYF